A single sample gave rise to the 9 T cell receptor beta chains below, sequenced in a study of blood T cell dynamics during melanoma immunotherapy. Noted time point: pre-treatment baseline. Assay: immunoSEQ multiplex PCR; the TCRdb copy retains only in-frame clones and omits some. The sample consists of approximately 9,600 clones, approximately 90% of them appearing once. This specimen consisted of blood, obtained from a patient treated with checkpoint blockade. These TCRs come from a human donor with melanoma.

This chain links TRBV18 with TRBJ1-2, with TRBD1 as a possible D gene (6 bases). V was trimmed by 0 bases and J by 7 bases, leaving 12 bases between them. Germline CDR1 KGHSH, CDR2 LQKENI. This CDR3 contains 14 residues. The CDR3 protein is CASSPPNRVGGYTF. As DNA, the CDR3 is TGTGCCAGCTCACCACCCAACAGGGTGGGTGGCTACACCTTC.

The CDR3 bases are TGCGCCAGCAGCCAAGAAGGTTGGCGGGGGAAGGATACGCAGTATTTT. Translating it yields CASSQEGWRGKDTQYF. J is TRBJ2-3 and V is TRBV4-1; TRBD2 matches 7 bases. Germline-derived CDR1 and CDR2 are MGHRA and YSYEKL. The junction had 9 bases not matched to a gene; V was cut back by 0 bases and J by 6 bases. The CDR3 sequence is 16 residues long.

The chain links TRBV11-1 to TRBJ2-5; D is unclear. Germline assignment: CDR1 SGHAT and CDR2 FQDESV (reference sequence). V was clipped by 5 bases and J by 4 bases, with 11 bases between them. This CDR3 spans 13 amino acids. The CDR3 region is CASSHPGGETQYF. The DNA for the CDR3 is TGTGCCAGCAGCCACCCTGGTGGAGAGACCCAGTACTTC. The entire variable domain, with the rest obtained from reference TRBV11-1 and TRBJ2-5, is as follows: EAEVAQSPRYKITEKSQAVAFWCDPISGHATLYWYRQILGQGPELLVQFQDESVVDDSQLPKDRFSAERLKGVDSTLKIQPAELGDSAMYLCASSHPGGETQYFGPGTRLLVL.

The rearrangement joins TRBV19 to TRBJ1-2; D possibly corresponds to TRBD1 (5 bases). This CDR3 contains 15 residues. With 3 bases removed from V and 5 bases from J, the gap between germline ends came to 16 bases. The germline V gene has CDR1 LNHDA and CDR2 SQIVND (reference sequence). The CDR3 sequence: CASSIQGGGRYGYTF. In DNA form, the CDR3 reads TGTGCCAGTAGTATCCAGGGCGGGGGTCGGTATGGCTACACCTTC.

The chain couples TRBV18 to TRBJ2-3, with 8 nucleotides matching TRBD2. This CDR3 is built from 15 residues. V was pared by 0 bases and J by 1 base, with 0 bases of the junction left unmatched. Looked up from germline, CDR1 is KGHSH and CDR2 is LQKENI. The CDR3 region has the DNA TGTGCCAGCTCACCACCACTAGCGGGCACAGATACGCAGTATTTT. It is translated as CASSPPLAGTDTQYF.

The chain combines TRBV7-9 with TRBJ2-6; D perhaps matches TRBD1 (6 bases). Germline V gene sequence: CDR1 SEHNR, CDR2 FQNEAQ (reference sequence). The CDR3 is 15 residues long. V was trimmed by 5 bases and J by 0 bases, leaving 8 bases between them. The CDR3 is CASSPGVSGANVLTF. For the CDR3, the DNA is TGTGCCAGCAGCCCAGGGGTCTCTGGGGCCAACGTCCTGACTTTC. Full variable domain (remainder filled in from reference TRBV7-9 and TRBJ2-6): DTGVSQNPRHKITKRGQNVTFRCDPISEHNRLYWYRQTLGQGPEFLTYFQNEAQLEKSRLLSDRFSAERPKGSFSTLEIQRTEQGDSAMYLCASSPGVSGANVLTFGAGSRLTVL.

CDR3 residues: CSVRLSGQSYNSPLHF. The CDR3, as DNA: TGCAGCGTCCGTCTATCGGGACAATCATATAATTCACCCCTCCACTTT. The chain employs TRBV29-1 and TRBJ1-6; D possibly corresponds to TRBD1 (6 bases). CDR1 and CDR2 from the germline V gene are SQVTM and ANQGSEA. This CDR3 comprises 16 residues. The germline V and J ends were trimmed by 6 bases and 4 bases, with 19 bases remaining between them.

The table lists this clone with a count of one. The rearrangement uses TRBV30 and TRBJ1-2; no clear D gene. The CDR3 is 13 residues long. The germline V and J ends were trimmed by 6 bases and 3 bases, with 14 bases remaining between them. The germline CDR1 and CDR2 sequences are GTSNPN and SVGIG (reference sequence). CDR3 coding DNA: TGTGCCTGCATGACGGGCCGTCACTATGGCTACACCTTC. Translated, it gives CACMTGRHYGYTF.

The rearrangement links TRBV7-9 to TRBJ1-5, with D perhaps TRBD1 (6 bases). The length of the CDR3 is 17 residues. Trimming pared 1 base from V and 2 bases from J, leaving 15 bases between. The germline gives CDR1 SEHNR, CDR2 FQNEAQ (reference sequence). For the CDR3, the DNA is TGTGCCAGCAGCTTAGGCACAGGGAGTCGTGGCAATCAGCCCCAGCATTTT. This codes for CASSLGTGSRGNQPQHF.